This TCR beta chain was obtained from a study of shared clonotypes between healthy human individuals. Relative to its sample, this clone is medium-sized. Distinct nucleotide sequences in the sample also encode this CDR3. CD4+ cells yielded CD45RA+ naive and CD45RA-negative memory subsets. V trimming: 5 bases; J trimming: 8 bases; junction bases outside the gene matches: 3. The length of the CDR3 is 13 residues. Germline CDR1 reads MDHEN; CDR2 reads SYDVKM. Profiled with immunoSEQ multiplex PCR; TCRdb holds only in-frame clones, not every one. The repertoire has 950,000 to 1,100,000 clones, 65% to 80% of them found once; the top ten carry about 1.4%.

The TCR was taken from a man younger than 35 in good health. The material sequenced was memory CD4+ T cells sorted from blood. Subset given: CD45RA-negative fraction. The rearrangement uses TRBV28 and TRBJ1-6; 7 bases line up with TRBD1. The CDR3 bases are TGTGCCAGCAGTCTAGGGACAGATTCACCCCTCCACTTT. Translating gives CASSLGTDSPLHF.